These T cell receptor beta chains were read from a single sample in a study of identical twins. TCRdb recomputed calls from the 5' RACE reads with MiXCR, one row per CDR3 protein. Among 600,000 to 850,000 distinct CDR3 sequences listed, about 20% were seen once. These data are also associated with another study on T cells expressing NK-cell markers.

Sequenced input: PBMCs. The receptors here all came from a young woman in good health. CDR3s include the opening cysteine and the closing phenylalanine or tryptophan.

V gene	J gene	CDR3 protein
TRBV14	TRBJ2-2	CASSHIAGANTGELFF
TRBV12-3/TRBV12-4	TRBJ1-5	CASSGVDSQSNQPQHF
TRBV12-3/TRBV12-4	TRBJ1-1	CASSQTGSYTEAFF
TRBV5-1	TRBJ2-7	CASSPGAGISEQYF
TRBV12-3/TRBV12-4	TRBJ2-2	CASSTSVRGRRIGELFF
TRBV12-3/TRBV12-4	TRBJ2-1	CASSRGGPANYYNEQFF
TRBV15	TRBJ2-3	CATSRDRLAGTDTQYF
TRBV29-1	TRBJ2-1	CSVEASTGSSYNEQFF
TRBV15	TRBJ2-1	CASGPPDRGNEQFF
TRBV10-2	TRBJ2-1	CASKTLSGDSYNEQFF
TRBV29-1	TRBJ2-3	CSAPFTSTDTQYF
TRBV6-5	TRBJ2-1	CASSYSHNSEAEQFF
TRBV7-6	TRBJ2-1	CASSSFGVGGRGGEQFF
TRBV28	TRBJ2-5	CASSLDRVGQTQYF
TRBV12-3/TRBV12-4	TRBJ2-1	CASSLAPAEQFF
TRBV29-1	TRBJ1-1	CSALWGALNTEAFF
TRBV9	TRBJ2-7	CASSPSSRAGYEQYF
TRBV11-2	TRBJ2-2	CASSLRLPSFNYTGELFF
TRBV20-1	TRBJ1-1	CSAPLGGNTEAFF
TRBV15	TRBJ2-5	CATSRDRGARETQYF
TRBV7-9	TRBJ2-1	CASSLALAGVYNEQFF